In its sample, the clone carrying this T cell receptor (beta chain) was seen many times. Antigen unknown. Every TCR cDNA molecule carried a tag that served as a unique molecular identifier. TCRdb re-derived calls from the 5' RACE reads in MiXCR, one entry per CDR3 protein. Among around 63,000 distinct CDR3 sequences listed, roughly 7.9% were seen once. The entry originates in a study of spatial heterogeneity in lung cancer. Study-level information: Fewer alpha-chain than beta-chain sequences were consistently detected. Raw sequencing reads included, on average, more than 8.5 appearances of each unique TCR and UMI combination.

Findings and limits, study-wide: Relative to follow-up, resection was when ubiquitous expanded tumor TCRs appeared more in blood.

The CDR3 extends over 16 amino acids. The V gene's germline CDR1 is MNHEY and CDR2 SVGEGT. Trimming removed 0 bases from V and 11 bases from J; junction bases left unmatched: 12. Time point reported: sample taken at primary tumor resection. Whole RNA, which was extracted from tumor, nontumor lung tissue or frozen PBMC, was sequenced without any cell sorting. The starting material was PBMCs, obtained at surgery. The rearrangement uses TRBV6-2 or TRBV6-3 and TRBJ1-1, with 10 positions matching TRBD1. The clonotype was recovered from a female donor with early-stage non-small cell lung cancer. CDR3 nucleotide sequence: TGTGCCAGCAGTTACTCAGGGACAGGGGATACTATTACGGCTTTCTTT. Residues: CASSYSGTGDTITAFF.